The 14 T cell receptor beta chains below were found in one sample sequenced in a study of T cells after yellow fever vaccination. TCRdb reanalysed the 5' RACE reads using MiXCR and keeps one entry per CDR3 protein. The sample comprises some 290,000 distinct CDR3 sequences, roughly 10% of which are singletons, and approximately 3.3% rests with the top ten. The starting material was CD4+ T cells sorted from PBMCs, obtained 45 days after the yellow fever booster vaccination. These TCRs come from a man aged 18 to 35 who received the YFV17D yellow fever vaccine.

This clonotype appeared a few times. Relative to the germline gene, one junction end is altered; a read error may explain this. The chain carries TRBV12-3 or TRBV12-4 and TRBJ1-2, with D possibly matching TRBD1 (6 bases). This CDR3 has 13 amino acids. CDR3 sequence (DNA): TGTGCCAGCAGTTTAGAACTAGGGACATCCCCCATCTTC. Translating it yields CASSLELGTSPIF.

This clonotype was counted many times. V gene TRBV12-3 or TRBV12-4 combines with J gene TRBJ2-3, with TRBD2 matching over 7 bases. V lost 7 bases to trimming and J lost 2 bases; unmatched junction nucleotides: 9. This CDR3 comprises 15 residues. CDR3 nucleotide sequence: TGTGCCAGCATAAGAGGACTAGGGTTCACAGATACGCAGTATTTT. As protein: CASIRGLGFTDTQYF.

The chain combines TRBV11-2 with TRBJ1-1; 9 bases map to TRBD1. CDR3 length: 14 residues. The germline CDR1 and CDR2 sequences are SGHAT and FQNNGV. V gave up 0 bases and J gave up 9 bases; unmatched junction bases: 5. CDR3 sequence reads: CASSLEWTGDKAFF. DNA for the CDR3: TGTGCCAGCAGCTTAGAATGGACAGGGGATAAAGCTTTCTTT.

This clonotype showed up just a few times. The J gene is TRBJ1-2, the V gene TRBV5-1, with 10 bases lining up with TRBD1. The CDR3 has 16 amino acids. With V trimmed by 0 bases and J by 5 bases, 7 bases remained unmatched. Germline V gene sequence: CDR1 SGHRS, CDR2 YFSETQ. CDR3 loop: CASSLEFGDRGYGYTF. The CDR3 region has the DNA TGCGCCAGCAGCTTGGAGTTTGGGGACAGGGGTTATGGCTACACCTTC.

This clonotype was seen ten or more times. This rearrangement joins TRBV7-8 to TRBJ2-3; D not certain. The CDR3 covers 15 residues. V dropped 5 bases and J dropped 0 bases, with 12 bases sitting between them. The germline V gene has CDR1 SGHVS and CDR2 FQNEAQ. CDR3 nucleotide sequence: TGTGCCAGCAGCCGTATAGTACTAAGCACAGATACGCAGTATTTT. It yields the protein CASSRIVLSTDTQYF.

Ten or more counts support this clonotype. The rearrangement uses TRBV6-6 and TRBJ2-1; TRBD2 might be the D (5 bases). The CDR3 is 15 residues long. The germline gives CDR1 MNHNY, CDR2 SVGAGI (reference sequence). V was trimmed by 4 bases and J by 2 bases, leaving 12 bases between them. CDR3 sequence reads: CASSSEDEPYNEQFF. Written as DNA, the CDR3 is TGTGCCAGCAGTTCGGAGGATGAGCCCTACAATGAGCAGTTCTTC.

The V call is TRBV12-3 or TRBV12-4, the J call TRBJ1-6; 9 bases match TRBD1. The trim removed 4 bases at V and 13 bases at J, leaving 5 bases unmatched. This CDR3 is 13 amino acids long. The CDR3 coding sequence is TGTGCCAGCAGTTCGGACAGGGGTCGGCCCCTCCACTTT. This codes for CASSSDRGRPLHF.

As to this clonotype: Being one base from a much bigger clone, this may be a read error. V usage is TRBV28 and J usage is TRBJ2-7, with 8 bases matching TRBD1. The CDR3 is made up of 13 amino acids. Unmatched junction bases numbered 4, after V lost 6 bases and J lost 3 bases. Germline CDR1 and CDR2: MDHEN and SYDVKM. The CDR3, as DNA: TGTGCCAGCAGACCCGGGACAGGCTACGAGCAGTACTTC. It is translated as CASRPGTGYEQYF.

This clonotype appeared many times. The J gene is TRBJ2-1, the V gene TRBV5-1, with TRBD1 as a possible D gene (6 bases). Germline assignment: CDR1 SGHRS and CDR2 YFSETQ. With 6 bases removed from V and 7 bases from J, the gap between germline ends came to 20 bases. CDR3 length: 15 residues. In DNA form, the CDR3 reads TGCGCCAGCACTGACCAGTTCGGGCAGGGGAATGAGCAGTTCTTC. Protein: CASTDQFGQGNEQFF.

The chain recombines TRBV14 with TRBJ1-1; D unresolved. In germline, CDR1 is SGHDN, CDR2 FVKESK. This CDR3 has 14 amino acids. The germline V and J ends were trimmed by 2 bases and 1 base, with 8 bases remaining between them. CDR3 sequence (DNA): TGTGCCAGCAGCCAATCTATGGGGAACACTGAAGCTTTCTTT. Protein product: CASSQSMGNTEAFF.

The chain uses TRBV7-3 and TRBJ2-2; possibly TRBD2 for D (6 bases). CDR3 length: 16 amino acids. Germline V lookup: CDR1 SGHTA, CDR2 FQGTGA. With 4 bases removed from V and 7 bases from J, the gap between germline ends came to 19 bases. This CDR3 reads CASSSRGRFEGGELFF. Written as DNA, the CDR3 is TGTGCCAGCAGCTCCAGAGGGAGGTTCGAAGGCGGGGAGCTGTTTTTT.

This clonotype was detected many times. The rearrangement uses TRBV5-1 and TRBJ2-5, with no clear D. CDR3 length equals 13 residues. V was clipped by 0 bases and J by 5 bases, with 8 bases between them. Germline assignment: CDR1 SGHRS and CDR2 YFSETQ. This CDR3 is CASSLDVGETQYF. The CDR3 nucleotides read TGCGCCAGCAGCTTGGATGTGGGGGAGACCCAGTACTTC. Full variable domain (missing parts from reference TRBV5-1 and TRBJ2-5): KAGVTQTPRYLIKTRGQQVTLSCSPISGHRSVSWYQQTPGQGLQFLFEYFSETQRNKGNFPGRFSGRQFSNSRSEMNVSTLELGDSALYLCASSLDVGETQYFGPGTRLLVL.

This clonotype has ten or more counts. The chain recombines TRBV7-6 with TRBJ2-7; 8 bases align to TRBD1. The CDR3 extends over 15 amino acids. Losses at the gene ends were 5 bases for V and 4 bases for J; bases not matched to a gene: 10. Germline-derived CDR1 and CDR2 are SGHVS and FNYEAQ. The CDR3 region has the DNA TGTGCCAGCAGCCCCCGGACAGGGAGGTGGTACGAGCAGTACTTC. This sequence encodes CASSPRTGRWYEQYF.

This clonotype was detected a few times. The chain couples TRBV4-1 to TRBJ2-3, with 7 positions matching TRBD1. Germline V gene data show CDR1 as MGHRA and CDR2 as YSYEKL. V trimming: 1 base; J trimming: 4 bases; junction bases outside the gene matches: 2. The CDR3 extends over 14 amino acids. CDR3 sequence: CASSQVGQADTQYF. The CDR3 nucleotides are TGCGCCAGCAGCCAAGTAGGACAGGCAGATACGCAGTATTTT.